This T cell receptor (beta chain) was observed in a study of blood T cell repertoires in COVID-19. The method was immunoSEQ multiplex PCR; TCRdb's version includes in-frame clones alone and lacks a portion of them. The repertoire includes under 150,000 clones, 75% to 85% of them detected once, and under 6% sits in the top ten. The V end lost 1 base, the J end lost 4 bases, and 7 bases lay between the germline ends. The CDR3 totals 14 residues. The germline V gene encodes CDR1 SNHLY and CDR2 FYNNEI. Sequenced: peripheral blood. This rearrangement joins TRBV2 to TRBJ1-4; weak D call: TRBD1 (5 bases). The receptor was derived from a woman older than 75 with active or convalescent COVID-19. The CDR3 protein is CASSEGGFNEKLFF. The CDR3 region has the DNA TGTGCCAGCAGTGAAGGGGGCTTTAATGAAAAACTGTTTTTT.